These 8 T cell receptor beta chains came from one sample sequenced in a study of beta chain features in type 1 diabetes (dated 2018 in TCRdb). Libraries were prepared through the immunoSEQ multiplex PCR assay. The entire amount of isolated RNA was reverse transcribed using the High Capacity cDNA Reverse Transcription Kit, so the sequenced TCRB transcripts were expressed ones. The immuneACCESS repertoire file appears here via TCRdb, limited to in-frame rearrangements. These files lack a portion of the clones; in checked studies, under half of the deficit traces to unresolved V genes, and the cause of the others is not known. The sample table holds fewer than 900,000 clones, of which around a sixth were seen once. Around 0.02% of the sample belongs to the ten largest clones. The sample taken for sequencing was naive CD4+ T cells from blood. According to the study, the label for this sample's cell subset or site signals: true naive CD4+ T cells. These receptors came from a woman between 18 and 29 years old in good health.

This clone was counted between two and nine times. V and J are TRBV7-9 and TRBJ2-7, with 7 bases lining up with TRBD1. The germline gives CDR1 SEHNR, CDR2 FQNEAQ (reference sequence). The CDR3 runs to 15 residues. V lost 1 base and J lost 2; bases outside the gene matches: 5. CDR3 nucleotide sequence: TGTGCCAGCAGCTTAGTTGGGACAGACGCCTACGAGCAGTACTTC. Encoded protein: CASSLVGTDAYEQYF.

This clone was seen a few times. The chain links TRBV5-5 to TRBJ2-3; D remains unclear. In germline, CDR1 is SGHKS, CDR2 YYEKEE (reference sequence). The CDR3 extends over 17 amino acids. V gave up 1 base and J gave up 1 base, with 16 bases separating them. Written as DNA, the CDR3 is TGTGCCAGCAGCTTGCGGAAGGCCGATGTTCGCACAGATACGCAGTATTTT. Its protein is CASSLRKADVRTDTQYF.

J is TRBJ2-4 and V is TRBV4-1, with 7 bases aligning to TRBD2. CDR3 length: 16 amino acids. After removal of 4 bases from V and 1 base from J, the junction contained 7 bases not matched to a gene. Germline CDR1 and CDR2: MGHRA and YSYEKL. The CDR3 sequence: CASSPGLGSAKNIQYF. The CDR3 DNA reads TGCGCCAGCAGCCCAGGACTAGGGTCTGCCAAAAACATTCAGTACTTC.

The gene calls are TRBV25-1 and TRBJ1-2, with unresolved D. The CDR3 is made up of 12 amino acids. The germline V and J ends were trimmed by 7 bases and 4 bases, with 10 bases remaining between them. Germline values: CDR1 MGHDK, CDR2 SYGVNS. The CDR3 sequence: CASMISPYGYTF. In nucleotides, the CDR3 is TGTGCCAGCATGATATCACCCTATGGCTACACCTTC.

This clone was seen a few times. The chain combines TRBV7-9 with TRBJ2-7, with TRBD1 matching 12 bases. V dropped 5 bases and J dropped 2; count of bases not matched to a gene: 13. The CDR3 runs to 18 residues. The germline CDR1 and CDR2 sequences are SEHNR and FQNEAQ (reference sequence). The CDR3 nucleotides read TGTGCCAGCAGCCCCCGAGGGCCCGGGACAGGGGGCCCCTACGAGCAGTACTTC. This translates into CASSPRGPGTGGPYEQYF.

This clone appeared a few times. The CDR3 here is CASSRRENTEAFF. Written as DNA, the CDR3 is TGTGCCAGCAGTCGCCGGGAGAACACTGAAGCTTTCTTT. V gene TRBV6-1 combines with J gene TRBJ1-1; D uncertain. Per the germline V gene, CDR1 is MNHNS and CDR2 is SASEGT. This CDR3 is 13 amino acids long. Deletions cut 5 bases from V and 1 base from J, with 8 bases between.

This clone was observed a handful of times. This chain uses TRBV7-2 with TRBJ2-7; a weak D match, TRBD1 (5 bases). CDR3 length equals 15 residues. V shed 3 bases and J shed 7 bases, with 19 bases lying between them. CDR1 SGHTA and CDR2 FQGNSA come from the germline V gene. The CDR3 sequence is CASSLGQGRSREQYF. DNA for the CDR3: TGTGCCAGCAGCTTGGGTCAGGGCCGGTCGCGGGAGCAGTACTTC.

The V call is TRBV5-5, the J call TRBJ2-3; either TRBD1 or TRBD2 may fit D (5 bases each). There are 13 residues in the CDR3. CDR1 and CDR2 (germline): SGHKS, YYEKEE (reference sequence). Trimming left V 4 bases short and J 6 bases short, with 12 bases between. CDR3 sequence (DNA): TGTGCCAGCAGCATGGGACCGGCGGATACGCAGTATTTT. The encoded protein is CASSMGPADTQYF.